Listed below are T cell receptor beta chains from one sample, sequenced in a study of T cells expressing NK-cell markers. TCRdb reprocessed the 5' RACE reads and reports one entry per CDR3 protein, with no DNA. The sample totals under 200,000 distinct CDR3 sequences. Sample: blood T cells: a sorted CD56 or NKG2C T cell subset, CD4+ or CD8+ T cells, or bulk PBMC T cells (not recorded which). Receptor source: a woman between 18 and 70 years old in good health. Both conserved end residues are part of each CDR3. Fields, in order: V gene, J gene, CDR3 protein.

V: TRBV11-1; J: TRBJ2-2; CDR3: CASRVDRGLRRTNTGELFF
V: TRBV20-1; J: TRBJ2-7; CDR3: CSASARELLTYEQYF
V: TRBV4-1; J: TRBJ1-5; CDR3: CASSQESRQGIQPQHF
V: TRBV12-3/TRBV12-4; J: TRBJ1-1; CDR3: CASSSRTEGTEAFF
V: TRBV25-1; J: TRBJ2-5; CDR3: CASSASLETQYF
V: TRBV24-1; J: TRBJ2-7; CDR3: CATSDNSGPEQYF
V: TRBV11-2; J: TRBJ2-5; CDR3: CASSLRLAGQETQYF
V: TRBV20-1; J: TRBJ1-4; CDR3: CSARPTGGRWEKLFF
V: TRBV18; J: TRBJ1-3; CDR3: CASSPRTADSGNTIYF
V: TRBV12-3/TRBV12-4; J: TRBJ1-3; CDR3: CASSFDSISGNTIYF
V: TRBV5-1; J: TRBJ2-3; CDR3: CASRATGTGSTDTQYF
V: TRBV20-1; J: TRBJ2-7; CDR3: CSAAPGLAETYEQYF
V: TRBV3-1; J: TRBJ2-7; CDR3: CASSLSGARRYEQYF
V: TRBV5-1; J: TRBJ2-4; CDR3: CASSRGTSAYLAKNIQYF
V: TRBV27; J: TRBJ2-5; CDR3: CASSSTGLAVQVTQYF
V: TRBV4-2; J: TRBJ2-1; CDR3: CASSRGLAGGSSYNEQFF
V: TRBV20-1; J: TRBJ2-7; CDR3: CSAAGTGGPDEQYF
V: TRBV6-1; J: TRBJ1-6; CDR3: CASSARVGTGISPLHF
V: TRBV30; J: TRBJ2-3; CDR3: CAWRSRDGDTQYF
V: TRBV4-2; J: TRBJ2-7; CDR3: CASSQPLWGPAYEQYF
V: TRBV5-4; J: TRBJ2-5; CDR3: CASSFGREETQYF
V: TRBV5-1; J: TRBJ1-2; CDR3: CASRESTTQREGYTF
V: TRBV5-1; J: TRBJ2-1; CDR3: CASSPTSGVGDEQFF
V: TRBV25-1; J: TRBJ2-5; CDR3: CASSRSGGALETQYF